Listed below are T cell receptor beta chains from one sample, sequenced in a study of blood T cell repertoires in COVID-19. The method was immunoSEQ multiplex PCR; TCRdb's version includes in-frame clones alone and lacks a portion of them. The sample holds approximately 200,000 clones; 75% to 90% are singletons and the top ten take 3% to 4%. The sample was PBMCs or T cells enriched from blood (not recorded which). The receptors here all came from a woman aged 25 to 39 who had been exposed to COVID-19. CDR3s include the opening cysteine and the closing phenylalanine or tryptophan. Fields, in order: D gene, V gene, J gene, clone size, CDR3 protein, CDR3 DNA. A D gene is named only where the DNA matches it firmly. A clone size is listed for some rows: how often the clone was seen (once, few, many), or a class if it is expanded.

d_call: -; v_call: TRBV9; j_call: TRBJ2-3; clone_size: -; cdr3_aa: CASSVDPDTLLDTQYF; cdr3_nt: TGTGCCAGCAGCGTAGACCCGGACACTCTGTTGGATACGCAGTATTTT
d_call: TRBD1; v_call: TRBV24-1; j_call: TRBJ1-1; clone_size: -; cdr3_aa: CATSPGQGLTEAFF; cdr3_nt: TGTGCCACCAGTCCGGGACAGGGCCTCACTGAAGCTTTCTTT
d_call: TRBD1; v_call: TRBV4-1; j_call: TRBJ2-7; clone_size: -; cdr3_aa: CASSQLTRGPGSYEQYF; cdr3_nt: TGCGCCAGCAGCCAACTTACCAGGGGGCCTGGCTCCTACGAGCAGTACTTC
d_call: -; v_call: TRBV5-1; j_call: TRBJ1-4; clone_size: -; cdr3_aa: CASSFFGQTNEKLFF; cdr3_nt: -
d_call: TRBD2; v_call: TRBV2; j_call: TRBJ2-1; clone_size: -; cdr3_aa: CASSEASGSSYNEQFF; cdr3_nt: TGTGCCAGCAGTGAGGCTAGCGGTAGCTCCTACAATGAGCAGTTCTTC
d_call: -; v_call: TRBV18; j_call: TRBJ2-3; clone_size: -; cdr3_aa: CASSPLARSTDTQYF; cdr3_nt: TGTGCCAGCTCACCACTAGCGCGAAGCACAGATACGCAGTATTTT
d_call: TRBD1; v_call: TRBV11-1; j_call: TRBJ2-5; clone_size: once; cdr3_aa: CASSPRTGQETQYF; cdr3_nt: TGTGCCAGCAGCCCACGGACAGGGCAAGAGACCCAGTACTTC
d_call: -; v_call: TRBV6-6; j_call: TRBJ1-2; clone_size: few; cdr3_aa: CASSFGGGGYTF; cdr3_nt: TGTGCCAGCAGTTTTGGAGGCGGCGGCTACACCTTC
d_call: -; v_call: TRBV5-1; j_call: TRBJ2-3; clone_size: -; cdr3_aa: CASSSLDGKDTQYF; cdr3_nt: TGCGCCAGCAGCTCCTTGGACGGGAAAGATACGCAGTATTTT
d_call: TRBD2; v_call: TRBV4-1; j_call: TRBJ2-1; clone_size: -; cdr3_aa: CASSHPRLAGGIPNEQFF; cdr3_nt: TGCGCCAGCAGCCATCCAAGACTAGCGGGAGGTATACCCAATGAGCAGTTCTTC
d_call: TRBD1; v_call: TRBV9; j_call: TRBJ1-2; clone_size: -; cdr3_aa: CASSLGTGAKGSGYTF; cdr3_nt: TGTGCCAGCAGCCTTGGGACAGGGGCTAAGGGTAGTGGCTACACCTTC
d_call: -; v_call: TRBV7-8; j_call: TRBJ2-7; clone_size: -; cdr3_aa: CASSFRPGVGEQYF; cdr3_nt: TGTGCCAGCAGCTTCCGGCCAGGGGTGGGCGAGCAGTACTTC
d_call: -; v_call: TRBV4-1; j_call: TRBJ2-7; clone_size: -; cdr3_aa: CASSRSPTGPPEQYF; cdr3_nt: TGCGCCAGCAGCCGGTCCCCCACAGGGCCTCCCGAGCAGTACTTC
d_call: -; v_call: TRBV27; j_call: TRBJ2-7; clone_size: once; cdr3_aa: CASSQRQHEQYF; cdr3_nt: TGTGCCAGCAGTCAACGACAACACGAGCAGTACTTC
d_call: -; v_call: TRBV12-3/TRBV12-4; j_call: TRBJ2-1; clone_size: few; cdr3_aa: CASLSYNEQFF; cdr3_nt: TGTGCCAGCCTCAGCTACAATGAGCAGTTCTTC
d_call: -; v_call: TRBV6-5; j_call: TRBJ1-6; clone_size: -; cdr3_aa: CASSYSTAPQIGPLHF; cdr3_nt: TGTGCCAGCAGTTACTCAACAGCCCCCCAAATAGGACCCCTCCACTTT
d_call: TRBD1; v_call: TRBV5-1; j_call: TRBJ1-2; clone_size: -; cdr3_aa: CASSLTLGQSGGYTF; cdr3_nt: TGCGCCAGCAGCTTGACCCTGGGACAGTCGGGGGGCTACACCTTC
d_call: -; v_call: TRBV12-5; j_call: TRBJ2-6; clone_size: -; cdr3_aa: CASGFTGANVLTF; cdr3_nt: TGTGCTAGTGGTTTTACTGGGGCCAACGTCCTGACTTTC
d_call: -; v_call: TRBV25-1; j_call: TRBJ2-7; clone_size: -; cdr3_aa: CASSQTGEQYF; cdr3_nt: TGTGCCAGCAGTCAAACGGGCGAGCAGTACTTC
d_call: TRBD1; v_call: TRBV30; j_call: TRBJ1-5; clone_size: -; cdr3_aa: CAWSVGQGIGALPQHF; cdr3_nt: TGTGCCTGGAGTGTAGGACAGGGTATCGGGGCCTTACCCCAGCATTTT
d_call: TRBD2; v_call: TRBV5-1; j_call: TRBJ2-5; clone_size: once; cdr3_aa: CASSFTSGNQETQYF; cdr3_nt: TGCGCCAGCAGCTTTACTAGCGGGAATCAAGAGACCCAGTACTTC
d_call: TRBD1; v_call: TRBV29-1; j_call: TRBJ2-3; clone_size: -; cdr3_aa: CSVEPGGKTQYF; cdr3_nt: TGCAGCGTTGAGCCAGGGGGCAAGACGCAGTATTTT
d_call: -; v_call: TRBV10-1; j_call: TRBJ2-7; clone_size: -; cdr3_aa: CASSESLVGPLREQYF; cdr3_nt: TGCGCCAGCAGTGAGTCACTCGTTGGCCCTCTGAGGGAGCAGTACTTC